This entry concerns a single T cell receptor beta chain. This specimen belongs to a study of blood T cell repertoires in COVID-19. Sequencing was performed with immunoSEQ multiplex PCR; in TCRdb, only in-frame clones are kept and a portion is missing. The sample consists of approximately 240,000 clones, 70% to 85% of them appearing once. The CDR3 totals 14 residues. CDR1 is MDHEN, CDR2 SYDVKM, per germline. V shed 5 bases and J shed 7 bases, with 17 bases lying between them. The sequencing input was peripheral blood. V gene TRBV28 combines with J gene TRBJ1-1, with D perhaps matching TRBD1 (6 bases). The sequence was collected from a woman aged 40 to 50 who had recovered from COVID-19. The CDR3 spells CASSEHRDPGEAFF. Here the CDR3 DNA reads TGTGCCAGCAGTGAACACAGGGACCCGGGTGAAGCTTTCTTT. The full variable domain, with the rest looked up from reference TRBV28 and TRBJ1-1, is DVKVTQSSRYLVKRTGEKVFLECVQDMDHENMFWYRQDPGLGLRLIYFSYDVKMKEKGDIPEGYSVSREKKERFSLILESASTNQTSMYLCASSEHRDPGEAFFGQGTRLTVV.